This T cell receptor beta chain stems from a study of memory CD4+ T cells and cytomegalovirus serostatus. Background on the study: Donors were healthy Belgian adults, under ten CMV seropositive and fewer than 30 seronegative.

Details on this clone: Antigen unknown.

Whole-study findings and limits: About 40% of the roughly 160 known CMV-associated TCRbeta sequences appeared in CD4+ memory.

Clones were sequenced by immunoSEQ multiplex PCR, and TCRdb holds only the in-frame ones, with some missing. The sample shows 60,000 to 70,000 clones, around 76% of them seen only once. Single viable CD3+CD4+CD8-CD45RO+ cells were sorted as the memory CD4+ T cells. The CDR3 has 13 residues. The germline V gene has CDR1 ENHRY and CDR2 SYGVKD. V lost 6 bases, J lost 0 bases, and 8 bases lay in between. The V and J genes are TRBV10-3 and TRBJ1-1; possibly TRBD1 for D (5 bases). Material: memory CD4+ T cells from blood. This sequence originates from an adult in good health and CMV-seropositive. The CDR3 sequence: CAIRGPVNTEAFF. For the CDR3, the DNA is TGTGCCATCAGGGGGCCTGTGAACACTGAAGCTTTCTTT.